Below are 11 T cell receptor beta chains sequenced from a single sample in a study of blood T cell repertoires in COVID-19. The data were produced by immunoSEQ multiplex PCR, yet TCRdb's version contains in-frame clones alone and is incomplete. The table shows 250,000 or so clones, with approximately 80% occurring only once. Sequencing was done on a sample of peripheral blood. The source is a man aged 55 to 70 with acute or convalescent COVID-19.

CDR3 loop: CASDPSSYNEQFF. CDR3 bases: TGTGCCAGCGATCCTAGCTCCTACAATGAGCAGTTCTTC. The chain combines TRBV2 with TRBJ2-1; no clear D. This CDR3 has 13 residues. The V gene's germline CDR1 is SNHLY and CDR2 FYNNEI. The V end lost 8 bases, the J end lost 0 bases, and 8 bases lay between the germline ends.

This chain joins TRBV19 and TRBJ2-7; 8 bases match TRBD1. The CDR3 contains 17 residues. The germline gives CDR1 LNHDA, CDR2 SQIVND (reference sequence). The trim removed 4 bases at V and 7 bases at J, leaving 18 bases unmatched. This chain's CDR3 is CASSKDAGTGGLLEQYF. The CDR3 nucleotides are TGTGCCAGTAGTAAAGACGCCGGGACAGGAGGCTTATTGGAGCAGTACTTC.

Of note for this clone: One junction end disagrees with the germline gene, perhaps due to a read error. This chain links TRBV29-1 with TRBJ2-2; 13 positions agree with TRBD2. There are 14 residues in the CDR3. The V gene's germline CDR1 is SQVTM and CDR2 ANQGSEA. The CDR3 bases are TGCAGCGTTTTCGGGACTAGCGGGACCGAGGAGCTGTTTTTT. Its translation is CSVFGTSGTEELFF.

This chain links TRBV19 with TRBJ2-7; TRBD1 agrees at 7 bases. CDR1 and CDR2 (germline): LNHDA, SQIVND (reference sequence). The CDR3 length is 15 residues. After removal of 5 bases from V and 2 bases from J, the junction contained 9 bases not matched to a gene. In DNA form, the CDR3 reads TGTGCCAGTAGTTCCCAAGACAGGGCAGCCTACGAGCAGTACTTC. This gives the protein CASSSQDRAAYEQYF.

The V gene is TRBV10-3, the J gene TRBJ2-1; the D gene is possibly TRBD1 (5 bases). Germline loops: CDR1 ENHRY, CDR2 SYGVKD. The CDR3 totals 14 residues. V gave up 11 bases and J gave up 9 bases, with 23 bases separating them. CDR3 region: CAAARGLDPPEQFF. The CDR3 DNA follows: TGTGCCGCCGCTAGGGGCCTAGACCCTCCTGAGCAGTTCTTC.

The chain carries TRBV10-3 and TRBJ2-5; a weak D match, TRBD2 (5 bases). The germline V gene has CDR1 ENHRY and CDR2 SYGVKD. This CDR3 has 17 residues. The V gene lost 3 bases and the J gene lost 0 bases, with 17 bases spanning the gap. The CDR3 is CAISDEGRGSYQETQYF. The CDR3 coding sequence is TGTGCCATCAGTGATGAAGGCCGAGGGTCGTACCAAGAGACCCAGTACTTC.

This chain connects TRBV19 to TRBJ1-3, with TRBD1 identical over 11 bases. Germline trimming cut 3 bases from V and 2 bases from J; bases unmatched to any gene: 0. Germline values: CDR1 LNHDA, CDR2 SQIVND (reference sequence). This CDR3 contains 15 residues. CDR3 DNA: TGTGCCAGTAGTATGGACAGGGGGCCTGGAAACACCATATATTTT. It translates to CASSMDRGPGNTIYF.

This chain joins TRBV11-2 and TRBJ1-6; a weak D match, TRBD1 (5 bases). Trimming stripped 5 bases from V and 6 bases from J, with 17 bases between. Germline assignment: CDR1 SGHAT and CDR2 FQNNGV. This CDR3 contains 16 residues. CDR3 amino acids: CASSRQLGIGNSPLHF. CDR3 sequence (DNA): TGTGCCAGCAGCAGACAGCTTGGAATTGGTAATTCACCCCTCCACTTT.

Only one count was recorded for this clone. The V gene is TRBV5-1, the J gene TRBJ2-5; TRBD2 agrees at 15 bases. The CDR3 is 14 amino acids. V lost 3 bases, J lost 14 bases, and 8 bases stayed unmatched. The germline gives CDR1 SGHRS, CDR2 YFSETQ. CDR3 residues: CASSSWTSGGAFYF. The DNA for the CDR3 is TGCGCCAGCAGCTCCTGGACTAGCGGGGGGGCCTTTTACTTC.

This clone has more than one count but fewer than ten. CDR3 region: CASSQVQTGELFF. The DNA of the CDR3 is TGTGCCAGCAGTCAAGTACAAACCGGGGAGCTGTTTTTT. The V call is TRBV12-3 or TRBV12-4, the J call TRBJ2-2; D is unresolved. This CDR3 is built from 13 residues. V lost 5 bases, J lost 5 bases, and 9 bases lay in between.

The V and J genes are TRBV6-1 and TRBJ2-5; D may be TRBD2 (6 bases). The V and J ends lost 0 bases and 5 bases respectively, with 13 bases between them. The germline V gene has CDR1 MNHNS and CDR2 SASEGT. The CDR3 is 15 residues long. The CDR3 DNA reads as TGTGCCAGCAGTGAAGCGCCCGGGGCGGGGGAGACCCAGTACTTC. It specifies CASSEAPGAGETQYF.